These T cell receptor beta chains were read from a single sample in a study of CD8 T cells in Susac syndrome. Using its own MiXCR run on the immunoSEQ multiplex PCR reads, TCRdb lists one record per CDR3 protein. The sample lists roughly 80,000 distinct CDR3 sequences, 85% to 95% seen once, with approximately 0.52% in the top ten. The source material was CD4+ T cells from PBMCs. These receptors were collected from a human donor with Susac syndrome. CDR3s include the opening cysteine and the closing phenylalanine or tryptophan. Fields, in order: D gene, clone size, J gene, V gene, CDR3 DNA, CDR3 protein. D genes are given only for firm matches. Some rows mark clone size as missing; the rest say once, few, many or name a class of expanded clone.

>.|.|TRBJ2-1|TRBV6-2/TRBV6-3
TGTGCCAGCAGCCCCCGGGGGAGGCCACCTATGAATGAGCAGTTCTTC
CASSPRGRPPMNEQFF
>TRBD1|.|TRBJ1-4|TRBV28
TGTGCCACCTCAAAGGGACAGGGGAATGAAAAACTGTTTTTT
CATSKGQGNEKLFF
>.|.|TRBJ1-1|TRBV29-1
TGCAGCTCCCGCGAGAGGGGCGGTGGGCGTTATTTAAACACTGAAGCTTTCTTT
CSSRERGGGRYLNTEAFF
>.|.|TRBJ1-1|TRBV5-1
TGCGCCAGCAGCTTAACTACAGGGAGTAACACTGAAGCTTTCTTT
CASSLTTGSNTEAFF
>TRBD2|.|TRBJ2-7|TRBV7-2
TGTGCCAGCAGCTTAAGACCGGGACTAGCGGGCGGCGAGCAGTACTTC
CASSLRPGLAGGEQYF
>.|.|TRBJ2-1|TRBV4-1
TGCGCCAGCAGCCAAGATGGGCGGACAAGCTCCTACAATGAGCAGTTCTTC
CASSQDGRTSSYNEQFF
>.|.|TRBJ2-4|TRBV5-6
TGTGCCAGCAGCTTGAGCGGCAGAGAAAACATTCAGTACTTC
CASSLSGRENIQYF
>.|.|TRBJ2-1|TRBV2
TGTGCCAGCAGCGATTGGTCGCGAGACAATGAGCAGTTCTTC
CASSDWSRDNEQFF
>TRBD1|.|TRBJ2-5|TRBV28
TGTGCCAGCAGTCCGACGGGACAGGGGAACCAAGAGACCCAGTACTTC
CASSPTGQGNQETQYF
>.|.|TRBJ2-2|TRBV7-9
TGTGCCAGCAGCTTATCGGGAAGTCGACCCGGGGAGCTGTTTTTT
CASSLSGSRPGELFF
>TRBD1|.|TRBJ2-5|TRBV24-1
TGTGCCACCAGTGGCCCGGACAGGGATGGCCAAGAGACCCAGTACTTC
CATSGPDRDGQETQYF
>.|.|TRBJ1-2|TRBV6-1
TGTGCCAGCAGCAAAGATCAAACCAGACTGAGTAACTATGGCTACACCTTC
CASSKDQTRLSNYGYTF
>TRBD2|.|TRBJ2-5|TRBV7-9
TGTGCCAGCAGCATCCCGGGACTAGCGGGAGAAACTTACTTC
CASSIPGLAGETYF
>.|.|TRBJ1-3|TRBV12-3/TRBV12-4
TGTGCCAGCAGTAGTCAACAGGCAGACACCATATATTTT
CASSSQQADTIYF
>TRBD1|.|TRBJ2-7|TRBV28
TGTGCCAGCAGTATTAGCCGGACAGGGACCGAGCAGTACTTC
CASSISRTGTEQYF
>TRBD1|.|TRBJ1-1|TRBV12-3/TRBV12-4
TGTGCCAGCAGTTCCGAGGGGGCTAGGGCTGAAGCTTTCTTT
CASSSEGARAEAFF
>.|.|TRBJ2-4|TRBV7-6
TGTGCCAGCAGCCCGACGTGGTCCTTAGTAGGAGGGGAAAACATTCAGTACTTC
CASSPTWSLVGGENIQYF
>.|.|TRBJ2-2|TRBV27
TGTGCCAGCAGTTTAATCAGGAGCAGGGTGGGGGAGCTGTTTTTT
CASSLIRSRVGELFF
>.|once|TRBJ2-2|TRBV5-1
TGCGCCAGCAGCTCCATTCCAGGGTCCCCCGAGGAGCTGTTTTTT
CASSSIPGSPEELFF
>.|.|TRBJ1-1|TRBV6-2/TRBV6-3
TGTGCCAGCAGTTACAGGGCAGGGCTGGGGGACACTGAAGCTTTCTTT
CASSYRAGLGDTEAFF
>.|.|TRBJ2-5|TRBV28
TGTGCCAGCAGGCAGGGGCGGGAGACCCAGTACTTC
CASRQGRETQYF
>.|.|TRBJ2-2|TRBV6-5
TGTGCCAGCAGTCCAATAGCTAAAAACACCGGGGAGCTGTTTTTT
CASSPIAKNTGELFF
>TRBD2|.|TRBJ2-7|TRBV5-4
TGTGCCAGCAGCCTATCTGCGGGAGGCTATTACGAGCAGTACTTC
CASSLSAGGYYEQYF
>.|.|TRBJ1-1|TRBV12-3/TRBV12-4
TGTGCCAGCAGTTTAGACCCAGCAAGCATGGGTTTCTTT
CASSLDPASMGFF
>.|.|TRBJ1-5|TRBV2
TGTGCCAGCAGAGGCGGATATAGCAATCAGCCCCAGCATTTT
CASRGGYSNQPQHF
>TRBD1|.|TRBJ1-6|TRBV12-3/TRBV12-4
TGTGCCAGCAGTTTGGGGACAGAGGTTTCACCCCTCCACTTT
CASSLGTEVSPLHF
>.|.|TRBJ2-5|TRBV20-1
TGCATTGCCTTGGGGCCCGAGGGAGAGACCCAGTACTTC
CIALGPEGETQYF
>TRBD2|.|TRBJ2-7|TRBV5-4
TGTGCCAGCAGCTCGAAACTAGCGGGGTCTTCCTACGAGCAGTACTTC
CASSSKLAGSSYEQYF
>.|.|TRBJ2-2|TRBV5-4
TGTGCCAGCACGACACAACTGAACACCGGGGAGCTGTTTTTT
CASTTQLNTGELFF
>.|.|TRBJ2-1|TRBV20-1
TGCAGTGCAAACCCAGGGGGAGGGGATGAGCAGTTCTTC
CSANPGGGDEQFF
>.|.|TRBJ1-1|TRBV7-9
TGTGCCAGCAGCTTAGGGGAAATTGAGTACACTGAAGCTTTCTTT
CASSLGEIEYTEAFF
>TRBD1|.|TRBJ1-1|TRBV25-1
TGTGCCAGCTCGGGGACAGGGGGCACTGAAGCTTTCTTT
CASSGTGGTEAFF
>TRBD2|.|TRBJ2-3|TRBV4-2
TGTGCCAGCAGCCAGACTAGCGGGAGCGGGGAAATTACAGATACGCAGTATTTT
CASSQTSGSGEITDTQYF
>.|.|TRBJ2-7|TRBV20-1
TGCAGTGCTAGCGGTAGCGGAGGCCCCCTCGCCGGGCACGAGCAGTACTTC
CSASGSGGPLAGHEQYF
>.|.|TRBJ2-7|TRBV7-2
TGTGCCAGCAGCCACAACGGACGTATCCGATCCGAGCAGTACTTC
CASSHNGRIRSEQYF
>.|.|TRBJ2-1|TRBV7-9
TGTGCCAGCAGCTTAGCGGGGGCAGGCTCCTACAATGAGCAGTTCTTC
CASSLAGAGSYNEQFF
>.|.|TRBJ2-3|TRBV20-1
TGCAGTGCTAGAATCGGTAAATCGGGATACACAGATACGCAGTATTTT
CSARIGKSGYTDTQYF
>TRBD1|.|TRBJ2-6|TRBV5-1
TGCGCCAGCAGCGAGACAGGGAGTTCTGGGGCCAACGTCCTGACTTTC
CASSETGSSGANVLTF
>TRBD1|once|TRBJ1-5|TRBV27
TGTGCCAGCAGTCCCGCAGGGGGGAGGGCGGGACCTCAGCCCCAGCATTTT
CASSPAGGRAGPQPQHF
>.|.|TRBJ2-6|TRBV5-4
TGTGCCAGCACCCCGCCGGGGCAGGGGCTCTCTGGGGCCAACGTCCTGACTTTC
CASTPPGQGLSGANVLTF
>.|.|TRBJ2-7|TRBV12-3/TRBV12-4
TGTGCCAGCAGTAGACAGTCCTACGAGCAGTACTTC
CASSRQSYEQYF
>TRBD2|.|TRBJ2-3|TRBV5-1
TGCGCCAGCAGCTTGAGCAGCGGGAGGCTTACAGATACGCAGTATTTT
CASSLSSGRLTDTQYF
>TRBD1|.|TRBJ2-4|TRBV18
TGTGCCAGCTCACCAGCCAGGGGGCAATATGTGTACTTC
CASSPARGQYVYF
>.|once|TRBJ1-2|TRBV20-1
TGCAGTGCTAGAGTCCGAGAGTGGGGGAGCGCAGAAGGAGGCTACACCTTC
CSARVREWGSAEGGYTF
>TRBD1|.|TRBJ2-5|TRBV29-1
TGCAGCGCCTATACAGGGGGAGAGACCCAGTACTTC
CSAYTGGETQYF
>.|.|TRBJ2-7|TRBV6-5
TGTGCCAGCAGTTCCCGGGACTGGTCCTACGAGCAGTACTTC
CASSSRDWSYEQYF
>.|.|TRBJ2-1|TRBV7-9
TGTGCCAGCAGAGCGTACAGGGAAAACAATGAGCAGTTCTTC
CASRAYRENNEQFF
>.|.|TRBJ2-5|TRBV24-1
TGTGCCACCAGAAGGACTGGAGAGGAGACCCAGTACTTC
CATRRTGEETQYF